The sequence of this T cell receptor beta chain was determined in a study of T cell responses to AZD1222 COVID-19 vaccine. General study findings and limits: The repertoires were collected only after the peak T cell response.

About this clone itself: Antigen: not known.

Measured with immunoSEQ multiplex PCR; TCRdb has only the in-frame clones, and not every one. The table lists about 140,000 clones, 80% to 95% of them singletons. The germline CDR1 and CDR2 sequences are SEHNR and FQNEAQ (reference sequence). Trimming cost V 6 bases and J 5 bases; bases outside gene matches: 18. CDR3 length: 18 amino acids. The material was peripheral blood, obtained 28 days after the second AZD1222 dose. The source of this sequence is an adult who received the AZD1222 COVID-19 vaccine. The chain employs TRBV7-9 and TRBJ1-4, with 7 nucleotides matching TRBD1. The CDR3, as DNA: TGTGCCAGCAGTTACACAGGGGCGCACGGCTCCCAAAATGAAAAACTGTTTTTT. It is translated as CASSYTGAHGSQNEKLFF.